The 24 T cell receptor beta chains in this list originate from one sample, sequenced in a study of T cell responses to AZD1222 COVID-19 vaccine. TCRdb keeps only in-frame clones here, not all; method: immunoSEQ multiplex PCR. The sample consists of 65,000 to 90,000 clones, roughly nine tenths of them appearing once. Sequencing was performed on peripheral blood, taken 28 days after the second AZD1222 dose. Source of these receptors: an adult who received the AZD1222 COVID-19 vaccine.

The chain combines TRBV9 with TRBJ1-1, with a weak D call TRBD1 (5 bases). The CDR3 is 15 residues long. Germline CDR1 and CDR2: SGDLS and YYNGEE. V gave up 3 bases and J gave up 7 bases, with 19 bases separating them. CDR3 sequence (DNA): TGTGCCAGCAGCGAAGGGGAGACGATGGTGGGTGAAGCTTTCTTT. Protein sequence: CASSEGETMVGEAFF.

The chain carries TRBV7-9 and TRBJ2-5; possibly TRBD1 or TRBD2 for D (6 bases each). CDR1 is SEHNR and CDR2 is FQNEAQ in the germline V gene (reference sequence). Trimming took off 3 bases at V and 5 bases at J, with 13 bases between the two ends. This CDR3 spans 14 amino acids. The CDR3 nucleotides are TGTGCCAGCAGCTTCCTTAGGGGGAGGGAGACCCAGTACTTC. Protein product: CASSFLRGRETQYF.

This chain uses TRBV21-1 with TRBJ2-5. TRBV21-1 counts as a pseudogene. The CDR3 covers 19 residues. Here the CDR3 DNA reads TGTGCCAGCAGCAAAGGAAATGAAACGGTCTTTTCACGGATTGAGACCCAGTACTTC. Protein product: CASSKGNETVFSRIETQYF.

The chain combines TRBV18 with TRBJ1-1; D may be TRBD1 (6 bases). The germline gives CDR1 KGHSH, CDR2 LQKENI. This CDR3 has 14 residues. V was shortened by 5 bases and J by 4 bases, with 14 bases between the two germline ends. The CDR3 sequence: CASSLKEGGTEAFF. The CDR3 DNA follows: TGTGCCAGCTCATTAAAGGAGGGGGGCACTGAAGCTTTCTTT.

This chain joins TRBV3-1 (or the pseudogene TRBV3-2) and TRBJ2-5; 10 bases are a match to TRBD2. This CDR3 has 15 amino acids. CDR1 is LGHDT, CDR2 YNNKEL, per germline (reference sequence). J was trimmed by 8 bases and V by 2 bases; bases with no gene match: 8. CDR3 sequence (DNA): TGTGCCAGCAGCCAACTAGCGGGGGCTATCGAAACCCAGTACTTC. Amino acid sequence: CASSQLAGAIETQYF.

The chain uses TRBV4-2 and TRBJ1-1, with TRBD1 identical over 7 bases. Trimming at V came to 1 base and at J to 11 bases, leaving 19 bases not matched to a gene. CDR1 LGHNA and CDR2 YNFKEQ come from the germline V gene. This CDR3 comprises 17 residues. DNA for the CDR3: TGTGCCAGCAGCCAAGTGGGAGGGGGCGGGTTGGATAGGAGGGCTTTCTTT. Translation gives CASSQVGGGGLDRRAFF.

This chain connects TRBV2 to TRBJ1-1; TRBD1 might be the D (6 bases). CDR1 and CDR2 from the germline V gene are SNHLY and FYNNEI. The V gene lost 8 bases and the J gene lost 10 bases, with 17 bases spanning the gap. The CDR3 spans 12 residues. The CDR3 nucleotides read TGTGCCAGCTCTAAAGGGACATATGGAGCTTTCTTT. Translated, it gives CASSKGTYGAFF. The full variable domain, with the rest looked up from reference TRBV2 and TRBJ1-1, is EPEVTQTPSHQVTQMGQEVILRCVPISNHLYFYWYRQILGQKVEFLVSFYNNEISEKSEIFDDQFSVERPDGSNFTLKIRSTKLEDSAMYFCASSKGTYGAFFGQGTRLTVV.

The chain carries TRBV6-5 and TRBJ1-4; no clear D. In germline, CDR1 is MNHEY, CDR2 SVGAGI. The V and J ends lost 8 bases and 4 bases respectively, with 11 bases between them. This CDR3 is built from 13 residues. The CDR3 DNA is TGTGCCAGCTCAATATGGGGTAATGAAAAACTGTTTTTT. This gives the protein CASSIWGNEKLFF.

The sample holds one count of this clone. The chain combines TRBV12-5 with TRBJ1-4; TRBD1 might be the D (5 bases). V was clipped by 6 bases and J by 2 bases, with 10 bases between them. Looked up from germline, CDR1 is LGHNT and CDR2 is FRNRAP. The CDR3 runs 14 residues. The CDR3 loop is CASGLGGTNEKLFF. CDR3 coding DNA: TGTGCTAGTGGCCTGGGGGGGACTAATGAAAAACTGTTTTTT.

V and J are TRBV18 and TRBJ1-3; D remains ambiguous. Trimming removed 3 bases at V and 4 bases at J, with 16 bases between. Germline loops: CDR1 KGHSH, CDR2 LQKENI. The CDR3 loop spans 16 amino acids. CDR3 coding DNA: TGTGCCAGCTCACCTCGCTTCGGGAGGGAAGGAAACACCATATATTTT. Protein product: CASSPRFGREGNTIYF.

This clone is a singleton in its sample. This chain links TRBV2 with TRBJ2-2; a weak D match, TRBD2 (5 bases). The germline V and J ends were trimmed by 5 bases and 3 bases, with 10 bases remaining between them. CDR3 length: 14 residues. From germline, CDR1 is SNHLY and CDR2 FYNNEI. DNA of the CDR3: TGTGCCAGCAGTTACAAGAGGGACACCGGGGAGCTGTTTTTT. This translates into CASSYKRDTGELFF.

This clone was observed a few times. The chain carries TRBV11-2 and TRBJ2-1, with no clear D. Trimming took 5 bases from V and 5 from J, leaving 22 bases between them. This CDR3 is built from 17 residues. CDR1 and CDR2 (germline): SGHAT, FQNNGV. The CDR3 here is CASSPPFRRKEDNEQFF. The CDR3 DNA follows: TGTGCCAGCAGCCCCCCGTTTAGGCGGAAAGAAGACAATGAGCAGTTCTTC.

This rearrangement joins TRBV28 to TRBJ1-6, with 10 nucleotides matching TRBD1. Germline CDR1 reads MDHEN; CDR2 reads SYDVKM. V lost 3 bases and J lost 11; bases outside the gene matches: 7. The CDR3 consists of 15 residues. Here the CDR3 DNA reads TGTGCCAGCAGTTTTGGCGCCGGGACAGGGGCACCCCTCCACTTT. It specifies CASSFGAGTGAPLHF.

CDR3 in DNA: TGCGCCAGCAGCCAAGAACTCCCCGGACAGGGAGGGTCTGGAAACACCATATATTTT. Translated, it gives CASSQELPGQGGSGNTIYF. The chain is built from TRBV4-3 and TRBJ1-3; 8 bases are a match to TRBD1. J was trimmed by 1 base and V by 0 bases; bases with no gene match: 11. The CDR3 loop spans 19 amino acids. Looked up from germline, CDR1 is LGHNA and CDR2 is YSLEER.

The chain uses TRBV7-6 and TRBJ2-3; D unresolved. Trimming removed 3 bases from V and 5 bases from J, with 15 bases in between. This CDR3 has 15 residues. CDR1 and CDR2 from the germline V gene are SGHVS and FNYEAQ. CDR3 residues: CASSFTTISQDTQYF. The CDR3 DNA reads TGTGCCAGCAGCTTCACTACTATTTCGCAAGATACGCAGTATTTT.

This rearrangement joins TRBV19 to TRBJ1-1; unclear D gene. Germline CDR1 and CDR2: LNHDA and SQIVND (reference sequence). Trimming took 6 bases from V and 4 from J, leaving 3 bases between them. The CDR3 has 10 amino acids. CDR3 amino acids: CASRGTEAFF. The CDR3 DNA follows: TGTGCCAGTAGAGGCACTGAAGCTTTCTTT.

The chain links TRBV30 to TRBJ1-2; D ambiguous. CDR1 and CDR2 (germline): GTSNPN, SVGIG (reference sequence). V lost 4 bases and J lost 8, with 17 bases in between. This CDR3 region has 13 residues. The CDR3 is CAWTQTTDSGYTF. The DNA of the CDR3 is TGTGCCTGGACCCAAACGACTGATTCAGGCTACACCTTC. Complete variable domain (other parts from reference TRBV30 and TRBJ1-2): SQTIHQWPATLVQPVGSPLSLECTVEGTSNPNLYWYRQAAGRGLQLLFYSVGIGQISSEVPQNLSASRPQDRQFILSSKKLLLSDSGFYLCAWTQTTDSGYTFGSGTRLTVV.

This clone was counted a single time. This chain links TRBV7-8 with TRBJ2-1, with D tentatively TRBD2 (6 bases). Germline CDR1 reads SGHVS; CDR2 reads FQNEAQ. This CDR3 comprises 17 residues. Trimming shortened V by 0 bases and J by 0 bases, and 12 bases separated the two germline ends. The CDR3 protein is CASSLAGSGVSYNEQFF. Written as DNA, the CDR3 is TGTGCCAGCAGCTTAGCGGGATCGGGGGTCTCCTACAATGAGCAGTTCTTC.

The chain is built from TRBV28 and TRBJ1-2; D gene unclear. The CDR3 runs 13 residues. Per the germline V gene, CDR1 is MDHEN and CDR2 is SYDVKM. V lost 6 bases to trimming and J lost 7 bases, with 15 bases between them. In DNA, the CDR3 is TGTGCCAGCAGGAGACGCCCTAGAGGTGGCTACACCTTC. Its translation: CASRRRPRGGYTF.

The V gene is TRBV5-4, the J gene TRBJ1-3, with TRBD1 identical over 10 bases. The germline CDR1 and CDR2 sequences are SGHNT and YYREEE (reference sequence). After removal of 3 bases from V and 0 bases from J, the junction contained 12 bases not matched to a gene. This CDR3 has 19 amino acids. This CDR3 reads CASSSSPPGQGSSGNTIYF. CDR3 coding DNA: TGTGCCAGCAGCTCCTCTCCGCCGGGACAGGGGAGCTCTGGAAACACCATATATTTT.

The chain employs TRBV7-2 and TRBJ1-5; unclear D gene. The germline V gene has CDR1 SGHTA and CDR2 FQGNSA. There are 15 residues in the CDR3. Trimming removed 2 bases at V and 0 bases at J, with 8 bases between. The CDR3 spells CASSLQVYSNQPQHF. The CDR3 DNA follows: TGTGCCAGCAGCTTACAGGTTTATAGCAATCAGCCCCAGCATTTT.

The CDR3 reads CASSQGRGQAYGYTF. The CDR3 nucleotides are TGCGCCAGCAGCCAAGGTCGGGGACAGGCCTATGGCTACACCTTC. V and J are TRBV4-3 and TRBJ1-2, with 8 bases fitting TRBD1. V was clipped by 1 base and J by 4 bases; unmatched bases: 5. Germline V gene data show CDR1 as LGHNA and CDR2 as YSLEER. This CDR3 is 15 amino acids long.

This chain links TRBV4-2 with TRBJ1-2, with D unclear. This CDR3 is built from 14 residues. Trimming left V 2 bases short and J 0 bases short, with 7 bases between. The germline V gene has CDR1 LGHNA and CDR2 YNFKEQ. CDR3 in amino acids: CASSQTTTNYGYTF. In DNA, the CDR3 is TGTGCCAGCAGCCAAACGACTACTAACTATGGCTACACCTTC.

The chain has TRBV3-1 (or the pseudogene TRBV3-2) and TRBJ2-7, with D possibly being TRBD2 (6 bases). The CDR3 consists of 13 residues. Germline V gene sequence: CDR1 LGHDT, CDR2 YNNKEL (reference sequence). V lost 4 bases and J lost 1, with 8 bases in between. Here the CDR3 DNA reads TGTGCCAGCAGCCGACTAGGGTCCTACGAGCAGTACTTC. It encodes CASSRLGSYEQYF.